Listed below are T cell receptor beta chains from one sample, sequenced in a study of T cell changes during pregnancy in multiple sclerosis. Method: immunoSEQ multiplex PCR; TCRdb's copy keeps in-frame clones and lacks some. The sample contains 35,000 to 50,000 clones, less than 90% of which appear only once. Material: CD4+ T cells from peripheral blood mononuclear cells, obtained before pregnancy. Every receptor here comes from a female donor with multiple sclerosis, enrolled in a pregnancy study. Both conserved end residues are part of each CDR3. The D gene is left open where the match is weak. Only part of the rows carry a size: once, few, many, or a class if the clone is expanded.

TRBJ1-1 | medium-sized | TRBV5-1 | - | TGCGCCAGCAGCTTGGAGGCGGCAGGGCCAGGTGAAGCTTTCTTT | CASSLEAAGPGEAFF
TRBJ2-7 | - | TRBV7-2 | - | TGTGCCAGCAGCTCAGACATCCAGAACTCCTACGAGCAGTACTTC | CASSSDIQNSYEQYF
TRBJ1-2 | - | TRBV5-1 | TRBD1 | TGCGCCAGCAGCCAAACGGGACAGGGGCATGGCTACACCTTC | CASSQTGQGHGYTF
TRBJ1-5 | - | TRBV6-6 | - | TGTGCCAGCACCCCAGGGGCCGCGCGGCCCCAGCATTTT | CASTPGAARPQHF
TRBJ1-4 | - | TRBV5-1 | - | TGCGCCAGCAGCTCCGGGGCAACTAATGAAAAACTGTTTTTT | CASSSGATNEKLFF
TRBJ1-2 | - | TRBV29-1 | - | TGCAGCGTCAGGGTCAACTATGGCTACACCTTC | CSVRVNYGYTF
TRBJ2-3 | - | TRBV19 | TRBD1 | TGTGCCAGTAGTCGGACAGGGGAGGCAGATACGCAGTATTTT | CASSRTGEADTQYF
TRBJ2-6 | - | TRBV5-8 | - | TGTGCCAGCAAAGAGAGGACAGCTGGGGCCAACGTCCTGACTTTC | CASKERTAGANVLTF
TRBJ1-2 | - | TRBV7-9 | TRBD1 | TGTGCCAGCAGCCCTTCGGCGGGCAGGGGGAACTATGGCTACACCTTC | CASSPSAGRGNYGYTF
TRBJ2-3 | - | TRBV7-3 | TRBD2 | TGTGCCAGCAGCCCCGGGACTAGCGGGGGTACGCAGTATTTT | CASSPGTSGGTQYF